This is a list of T cell receptor beta chains from one sample in a study of graft-versus-host responses after intestinal transplantation. Assay: immunoSEQ multiplex PCR; the TCRdb copy retains only in-frame clones and omits some. The sample gives about 85,000 clones, about 91% of which show up once; about 8% is in the top ten. Their specific antigens are unknown. Sequencing used unstimulated CD8+ T cells sorted from spleen or lymph node cells, obtained before transplant. The receptors derive from a human donor who was the organ donor for an intestinal transplant. Each CDR3 is given without its conserved first and last residue. A D gene is named only where the DNA matches it firmly.

SVPSDTYSYGYT,TRBJ1-2,-,12,TRBV29-1
ASSLEGPLTVSSGNTIY,TRBJ1-3,-,17,TRBV11-2
ASSSQTGSGTEAF,TRBJ1-1,TRBD1,13,TRBV27
ASSLEVFLGDTQY,TRBJ2-3,-,13,TRBV5-1
ASSPLGSSYEQY,TRBJ2-7,-,12,TRBV6-5
ASGQVNQPQH,TRBJ1-5,-,10,TRBV19
ASSPPGRANTGELF,TRBJ2-2,-,14,TRBV18
ASSMGFEAGEHNEQF,TRBJ2-1,TRBD2,15,TRBV19
ASSVWRYNEQF,TRBJ2-1,-,11,TRBV19
ASSPGLAGGIDNEQF,TRBJ2-1,TRBD2,15,TRBV7-3
ASSEGLGDYGYT,TRBJ1-2,-,12,TRBV2
ASSQKLGGQAINQPQH,TRBJ1-5,TRBD1,16,TRBV4-1
ASSQELRTSGGQNTGELF,TRBJ2-2,TRBD2,18,TRBV9
ASSTPQEQGRQKLF,TRBJ1-4,-,14,TRBV19
ASSYGLLNEQF,TRBJ2-1,-,11,TRBV6-5
SVKVQPPLPEAF,TRBJ1-1,-,12,TRBV29-1
ASSLVENRLHEQY,TRBJ2-7,-,13,TRBV7-6
AWATGTGANVLT,TRBJ2-6,TRBD1,12,TRBV30
ASSSQGLNQPQH,TRBJ1-5,-,12,TRBV7-9
ASSQSPAVMREKLF,TRBJ1-4,-,14,TRBV4-1
ASSIAGRSYEQY,-,-,12,TRBV19
ASSVSPYGNTEAF,TRBJ1-1,-,13,TRBV6-5
ASSISGINKDTEAF,TRBJ1-1,-,14,TRBV19
ASSYSQVEGYT,TRBJ1-2,-,11,TRBV6-6
ASSIATWGEQY,TRBJ2-7,-,11,TRBV19
ASSYSAAESNQPQH,TRBJ1-5,-,14,TRBV6-6
ASREAGAPEAF,TRBJ1-1,-,11,TRBV19